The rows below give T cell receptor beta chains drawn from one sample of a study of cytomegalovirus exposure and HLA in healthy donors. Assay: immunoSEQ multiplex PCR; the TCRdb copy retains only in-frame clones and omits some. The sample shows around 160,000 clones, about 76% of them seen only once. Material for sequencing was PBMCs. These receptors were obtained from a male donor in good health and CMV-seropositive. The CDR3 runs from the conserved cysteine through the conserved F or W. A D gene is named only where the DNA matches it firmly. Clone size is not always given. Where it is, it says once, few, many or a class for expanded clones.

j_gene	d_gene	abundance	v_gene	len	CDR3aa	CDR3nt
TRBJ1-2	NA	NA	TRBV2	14	CASSGLWREGGYTF	TGTGCCAGCAGTGGGTTATGGAGGGAGGGTGGCTACACCTTC
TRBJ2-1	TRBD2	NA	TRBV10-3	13	CAISGGLKNEQFF	TGTGCCATTAGCGGGGGGCTGAAGAATGAGCAGTTCTTC
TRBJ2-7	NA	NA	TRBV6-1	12	CASMSLLIEQYF	TGTGCCAGCATGTCATTACTGATCGAGCAGTACTTC
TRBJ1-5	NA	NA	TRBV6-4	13	CASSDSTGQPQHF	TGTGCCAGCAGTGACTCGACGGGGCAGCCCCAGCATTTT
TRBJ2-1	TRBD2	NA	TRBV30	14	CAWRSSGGAGEQFF	TGTGCCTGGAGGTCTAGCGGGGGGGCAGGTGAGCAGTTCTTC
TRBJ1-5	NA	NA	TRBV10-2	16	CASSESGSYSNQPQHF	TGCGCCAGCAGTGAGTCTGGCTCTTATAGCAATCAGCCCCAGCATTTT
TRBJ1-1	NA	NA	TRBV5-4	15	CASSPGPPGDTEAFF	TGTGCCAGCAGCCCAGGACCCCCGGGGGACACTGAAGCTTTCTTT
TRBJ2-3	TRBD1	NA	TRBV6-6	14	CASSKDRATDTQYF	TGTGCCAGCAGTAAGGACAGGGCCACAGATACGCAGTATTTT
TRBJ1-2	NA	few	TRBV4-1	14	CASSQDRSRPGYTF	TGCGCCAGCAGCCAAGACCGCAGCAGGCCTGGCTACACCTTC
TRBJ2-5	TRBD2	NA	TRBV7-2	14	CASSPLAGVKTQYF	TGTGCCAGCAGCCCCCTAGCGGGGGTTAAGACCCAGTACTTC
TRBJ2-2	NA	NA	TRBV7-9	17	CASSANVRAPNTGELFF	TGTGCCAGCAGCGCCAACGTCAGGGCTCCGAACACCGGGGAGCTGTTTTTT
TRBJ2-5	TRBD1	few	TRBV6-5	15	CASSYLLDRVGTQYF	TGTGCCAGCAGTTACCTACTAGACAGGGTCGGGACCCAGTACTTC
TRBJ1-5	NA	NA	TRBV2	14	CASSLQGFNQPQHF	TGTGCCAGCAGTCTACAGGGTTTCAATCAGCCCCAGCATTTT
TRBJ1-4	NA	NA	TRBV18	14	CASSPVGSDEKLFF	TGTGCCAGCTCACCGGTGGGGAGTGATGAAAAACTGTTTTTT
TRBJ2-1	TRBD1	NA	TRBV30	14	CAWGQGSSYNEQFF	TGTGCCTGGGGACAGGGGAGCTCCTACAATGAGCAGTTCTTC
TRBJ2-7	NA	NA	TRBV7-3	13	CASSQTNWGALYF	TGTGCCAGCAGCCAGACGAACTGGGGAGCCTTGTACTTC
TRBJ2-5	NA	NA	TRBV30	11	CAWTGGETQYF	TGTGCCTGGACAGGGGGGGAGACCCAGTACTTC
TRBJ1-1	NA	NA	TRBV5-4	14	CASSPRTVNTEAFF	TGTGCCAGCAGCCCGAGGACAGTGAACACTGAAGCTTTCTTT
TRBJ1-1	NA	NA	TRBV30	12	CAWDTLNTEAFF	TGTGCCTGGGATACACTGAACACTGAAGCTTTCTTT
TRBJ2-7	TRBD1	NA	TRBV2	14	CASDDRGAYYEQYF	TGTGCCAGTGACGACAGGGGCGCCTACTACGAGCAGTACTTC
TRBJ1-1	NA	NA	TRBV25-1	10	CASGGEGAFF	TGTGCCAGCGGGGGGGAGGGAGCTTTCTTT
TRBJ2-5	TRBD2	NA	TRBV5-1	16	CASSGGGLGVQETQYF	TGCGCCAGCAGCGGGGGGGGGTTGGGGGTTCAAGAGACCCAGTACTTC
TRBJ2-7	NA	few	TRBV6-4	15	CASSDNQVEKKWQYF	TGTGCCAGCAGTGACAACCAAGTTGAGAAAAAGTGGCAGTACTTC
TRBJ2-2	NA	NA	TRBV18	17	CASSPSGAGANTGELFF	TGTGCCAGCTCACCATCAGGGGCCGGGGCGAACACCGGGGAGCTGTTTTTT
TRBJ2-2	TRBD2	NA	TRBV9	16	CASSGGLAGGHGELFF	TGTGCCAGCAGCGGGGGACTAGCGGGGGGGCACGGGGAGCTGTTTTTT
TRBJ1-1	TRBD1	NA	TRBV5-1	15	CASSERQGRNTEAFF	TGCGCCAGCAGCGAAAGACAGGGTAGAAACACTGAAGCTTTCTTT
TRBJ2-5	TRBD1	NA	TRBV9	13	CASSDGQGETQYF	TGTGCCAGCAGCGATGGACAGGGAGAGACCCAGTACTTC
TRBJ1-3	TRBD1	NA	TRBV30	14	CAWNLGQAPDTIYF	TGTGCCTGGAATCTGGGACAGGCCCCGGACACCATATATTTT
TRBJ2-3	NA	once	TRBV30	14	CAWRPTTRRDTQYF	TGTGCCTGGAGACCCACCACCCGGAGGGATACGCAGTATTTT
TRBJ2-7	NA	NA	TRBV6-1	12	CASRDDSYEQYF	TGTGCCAGCAGAGACGACAGCTACGAGCAGTACTTC
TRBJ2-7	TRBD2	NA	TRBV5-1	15	CASSLRERARYEQYF	TGCGCCAGCAGCCTGCGGGAGCGGGCTCGCTACGAGCAGTACTTC
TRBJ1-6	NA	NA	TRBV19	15	CASSIVPGMDSPLHF	TGTGCCAGTAGTATAGTCCCGGGGATGGATTCACCCCTCCACTTT
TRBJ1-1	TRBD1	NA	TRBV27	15	CASSSRDSRYTEAFF	TGTGCCAGCAGTTCCCGGGACAGCCGCTACACTGAAGCTTTCTTT
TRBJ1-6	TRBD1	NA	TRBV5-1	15	CASRPQGASNSPLHF	TGCGCCAGCAGACCACAGGGGGCAAGTAATTCACCCCTCCACTTT
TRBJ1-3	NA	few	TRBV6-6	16	CASSLLGHSSGNTIYF	TGTGCCAGCAGTTTATTGGGACATAGCTCTGGAAACACCATATATTTT